The 24 T cell receptor beta chains in this list originate from one sample, sequenced in a study of blood T cells in healthy people across ages. A sample-barcoded 5' primer and a J-beta primer mix were used in a second PCR of roughly 7 to 11 cycles. TCRdb ran MiXCR on the 5' RACE reads and lists one entry per CDR3 protein. The table lists 1.5 million to 2 million distinct CDR3 sequences, 34% of them singletons, with approximately 11% in the top ten. The sample consisted of blood. All receptors derive from a young woman in good health.

This clonotype was observed a handful of times. The chain recombines TRBV5-6 with TRBJ2-5; weak D call: TRBD2 (5 bases). Trimming shortened V by 0 bases and J by 5 bases, and 11 bases separated the two germline ends. The CDR3 spans 14 residues. Looked up from germline, CDR1 is SGHDT and CDR2 is YYEEEE. As DNA, the CDR3 is TGTGCCAGCAGCTTGGTGGCCCGAGGGGAGACCCAGTACTTC. Its protein product is CASSLVARGETQYF.

The rearrangement uses TRBV14 and TRBJ2-5; D might be TRBD1 (5 bases). Germline V gene data show CDR1 as SGHDN and CDR2 as FVKESK. V lost 1 base and J lost 1, with 10 bases in between. This CDR3 contains 15 residues. The CDR3 DNA follows: TGTGCCAGCAGCCAAGTAGGCAGGGTCCAAGAGACCCAGTACTTC. Its protein is CASSQVGRVQETQYF.

The chain combines TRBV3-1 with TRBJ2-1; 7 bases are a match to TRBD2. V trimming: 0 bases; J trimming: 9 bases; junction bases outside the gene matches: 8. Germline-derived CDR1 and CDR2 are LGHDT and YNNKEL (reference sequence). The CDR3 contains 15 residues. The CDR3 sequence is CASSQDGGGTVEQFF. CDR3 bases: TGTGCCAGCAGCCAAGATGGGGGGGGGACGGTTGAGCAGTTCTTC.

CDR3 sequence reads: CASTLGLAGVLYEQYF. In DNA, the CDR3 is TGTGCCAGCACCCTGGGACTAGCGGGAGTTTTGTACGAGCAGTACTTC. The chain employs TRBV6-1 and TRBJ2-7, with TRBD2 matching 14 bases. Looked up from germline, CDR1 is MNHNS and CDR2 is SASEGT. V lost 7 bases and J lost 4; bases outside the gene matches: 9. This CDR3 is 16 amino acids long.

This clonotype was recorded only once. The gene calls are TRBV5-4 and TRBJ1-1; TRBD1 might be the D (5 bases). CDR3 length: 13 residues. Germline assignment: CDR1 SGHNT and CDR2 YYREEE (reference sequence). Trimming left V 3 bases short and J 11 bases short, with 17 bases between. CDR3 DNA: TGTGCCAGCAGCTCAACCTCCAGGACAAGGGCTTTCTTT. Translating gives CASSSTSRTRAFF. Variable domain in full (rest from reference TRBV5-4 and TRBJ1-1): ETGVTQSPTHLIKTRGQQVTLRCSSQSGHNTVSWYQQALGQGPQFIFQYYREEENGRGNFPPRFSGLQFPNYSSELNVNALELDDSALYLCASSSTSRTRAFFGQGTRLTVV.

J is TRBJ2-3 and V is TRBV13; D might be TRBD1 (6 bases). Germline loops: CDR1 PRHDT, CDR2 FYEKMQ (reference sequence). V was cut by 4 bases and J by 6 bases, with 17 bases left in between. The CDR3 runs to 15 residues. The CDR3 nucleotides are TGTGCCAGCAGCTCACGGGACACGGTGAAGGATACGCAGTATTTT. Protein sequence: CASSSRDTVKDTQYF.

The gene calls are TRBV4-1 and TRBJ1-1; D gene unclear. Trimming shortened V by 4 bases and J by 1 base, and 13 bases separated the two germline ends. CDR3 length equals 15 residues. Germline V gives CDR1 MGHRA, CDR2 YSYEKL. The CDR3 is CASSLHGQKNTEAFF. The CDR3 region has the DNA TGCGCCAGCAGCCTCCACGGGCAGAAGAACACTGAAGCTTTCTTT.

A few counts support this clonotype. V and J are TRBV6-6 and TRBJ1-5; 11 nucleotides line up with TRBD1. CDR1 and CDR2 from the germline V gene are MNHNY and SVGAGI (reference sequence). The CDR3 runs to 16 residues. After removal of 6 bases from V and 1 base from J, the junction contained 5 bases not matched to a gene. The CDR3 nucleotides are TGTGCCAGCAGAACTGGACAGGGGGCAAGCAATCAGCCCCAGCATTTT. This encodes CASRTGQGASNQPQHF.

The rearrangement joins TRBV12-3 or TRBV12-4 to TRBJ2-1; TRBD2 matches at 10 bases. Trimming cost V 7 bases and J 7 bases; bases outside gene matches: 7. This CDR3 spans 14 amino acids. CDR3 bases: TGTGCCAGCACTCCTAGCGGGAGTACAAATGAGCAGTTCTTC. Its protein product is CASTPSGSTNEQFF.

The chain couples TRBV11-2 to TRBJ2-1, with 10 positions matching TRBD2. The CDR3 spans 16 residues. Germline loops: CDR1 SGHAT, CDR2 FQNNGV. The trim removed 4 bases at V and 4 bases at J, leaving 7 bases unmatched. CDR3 DNA: TGTGCCAGCAGCTCCCGGGCTAGCGGGAGTTACAATGAGCAGTTCTTC. Its translation is CASSSRASGSYNEQFF.

This clonotype turned up a few times. The rearrangement links TRBV7-9 to TRBJ2-7, with 7 bases aligning to TRBD2. After removal of 6 bases from V and 1 base from J, the junction contained 21 bases not matched to a gene. Germline assignment: CDR1 SEHNR and CDR2 FQNEAQ (reference sequence). CDR3 length: 19 amino acids. CDR3 sequence reads: CASSKSSRYKGRVSYEQYF. Here the CDR3 DNA reads TGTGCCAGCAGTAAATCCTCCCGTTATAAGGGGAGGGTGTCCTACGAGCAGTACTTC.

The rearrangement links TRBV5-6 to TRBJ2-7, with 7 bases that match TRBD1. With 4 bases clipped from V and 6 bases from J, the junction kept 10 bases outside the gene matches. The CDR3 has 14 residues. Germline-derived CDR1 and CDR2 are SGHDT and YYEEEE. Here the CDR3 DNA reads TGTGCCAGCAGCCTGACAGGGAACTTTCGCGAGCAGTACTTC. Its translation: CASSLTGNFREQYF.

This chain joins TRBV15 and TRBJ1-2; 8 bases match TRBD1. Germline CDR1 and CDR2: LNHNV and YYDKDF (reference sequence). Trimming removed 1 base from V and 12 bases from J; junction bases left unmatched: 10. The CDR3 extends over 14 amino acids. The CDR3: CATSRVGITGGHTF. The DNA for the CDR3 is TGTGCCACCAGCAGAGTCGGGATAACAGGGGGTCACACCTTC.

This clonotype has only a few counts. The genes are TRBV7-8 and TRBJ2-6; weak D call: TRBD2 (6 bases). The CDR3 is made up of 17 amino acids. Trimming removed 4 bases at V and 0 bases at J, with 13 bases between. Per germline, CDR1 SGHVS and CDR2 FQNEAQ. The CDR3 loop reads CASSSPGLSSGANVLTF. DNA of the CDR3: TGTGCCAGCAGCTCCCCGGGACTGAGCTCTGGGGCCAACGTCCTGACTTTC.

There are a few counts of this clonotype. The V call is TRBV20-1, the J call TRBJ2-1; D gene unclear. Trimming took off 1 base at V and 3 bases at J, with 16 bases between the two ends. Germline lookup yields CDR1 DFQATT and CDR2 SNEGSKA (reference sequence). The CDR3 is 16 residues long. The CDR3 nucleotides are TGCAGTGCTAGAGGCCCTCCCGAACTGGGCTACAATGAGCAGTTCTTC. The encoded protein is CSARGPPELGYNEQFF.

A word on this clonotype: At one boundary the junction diverges from the germline segment, which might be a read error. V usage is TRBV6-5 and J usage is TRBJ1-5, with TRBD1 identical over 11 bases. The germline V gene has CDR1 MNHEY and CDR2 SVGAGI. CDR3 length: 15 residues. The CDR3 DNA reads as TGTGCCAACAGTTACTCGGGGACAGGGGGTCAGCCCCAGCATTTT. It codes for CANSYSGTGGQPQHF.

Notes on this clonotype: A much larger clone differs from this one at a single base, so this may be a read error. The gene calls are TRBV28 and TRBJ2-5; possible D gene TRBD2, 6 bases. CDR3 length: 15 amino acids. CDR1 MDHEN and CDR2 SYDVKM come from the germline V gene. The CDR3 sequence is CASSLVAGTQGTQYF. DNA of the CDR3: TGTGCCAGCAGTTTAGTGGCGGGGACGCAAGGGACCCAGTACTTC.

This chain links TRBV20-1 with TRBJ1-2; D gene uncertain. The CDR3 consists of 11 residues. The germline CDR1 and CDR2 sequences are DFQATT and SNEGSKA (reference sequence). V lost 6 bases and J lost 3, with 8 bases in between. CDR3 in amino acids: CSARHDYGYTF. CDR3 coding DNA: TGCAGTGCCCGACATGACTATGGCTACACCTTC.

Only a few counts were recorded for this clonotype. The chain is built from TRBV27 and TRBJ1-4; no firm D call. The CDR3 runs to 15 residues. Germline-derived CDR1 and CDR2 are MNHEY and SMNVEV (reference sequence). V lost 1 base to trimming and J lost 0 bases, with 6 bases between them. In DNA form, the CDR3 reads TGTGCCAGCAGTTTATTCCCGGCAACTAATGAAAAACTGTTTTTT. Its translation: CASSLFPATNEKLFF. The full variable domain, with the rest looked up from reference TRBV27 and TRBJ1-4, is EAQVTQNPRYLITVTGKKLTVTCSQNMNHEYMSWYRQDPGLGLRQIYYSMNVEVTDKGDVPEGYKVSRKEKRNFPLILESPSPNQTSLYFCASSLFPATNEKLFFGSGTQLSVL.

The rearrangement links TRBV28 to TRBJ2-1; 11 bases are shared with TRBD2. V lost 4 bases, J lost 8 bases, and 7 bases stayed unmatched. CDR3 length: 15 residues. Germline lookup yields CDR1 MDHEN and CDR2 SYDVKM. In DNA, the CDR3 is TGTGCCAGCAGTTCCGCGACTAGCGGGAACTATGAGCAGTTCTTC. This translates into CASSSATSGNYEQFF.

V and J are TRBV27 and TRBJ2-7; D may be TRBD2 (7 bases). V was clipped by 6 bases and J by 4 bases, with 19 bases between them. The CDR3 is 15 residues long. CDR1 and CDR2 (germline): MNHEY, SMNVEV (reference sequence). CDR3 DNA sequence: TGTGCCAGCAGCGACTTACGGGGGGCTGTTTACGAGCAGTACTTC. Residues: CASSDLRGAVYEQYF.

This clonotype was recorded at least ten times. The genes are TRBV4-1 and TRBJ2-7; D is possibly TRBD1 (5 bases). The CDR3 is 16 amino acids. V was cut by 6 bases and J by 1 base, with 19 bases left in between. Per the germline V gene, CDR1 is MGHRA and CDR2 is YSYEKL. This chain's CDR3 is CASSYNSQGESYEQYF. In DNA form, the CDR3 reads TGCGCCAGCAGTTACAATAGCCAGGGTGAATCCTACGAGCAGTACTTC.

This chain links TRBV20-1 with TRBJ2-7, with D tentatively TRBD1 (7 bases). The CDR3 totals 14 residues. Trimming shortened V by 2 bases and J by 2 bases, and 13 bases separated the two germline ends. CDR1 is DFQATT, CDR2 SNEGSKA, per germline (reference sequence). CDR3 loop: CSARIAGQTYEQYF. The CDR3 DNA reads TGCAGTGCTAGAATCGCGGGACAGACCTACGAGCAGTACTTC.

This clonotype turned up a few times. The CDR3: CASRQRQGAPGYTF. The CDR3, as DNA: TGCGCCAGCAGGCAACGACAGGGGGCGCCTGGCTACACCTTC. The genes are TRBV4-1 and TRBJ1-2; 10 bases fit TRBD1. The germline V gene encodes CDR1 MGHRA and CDR2 YSYEKL. Germline trimming cut 6 bases from V and 7 bases from J; bases unmatched to any gene: 8. This CDR3 region has 14 residues.